These T cell receptor beta chains were read from a single sample in a study of blood T cell repertoires in COVID-19. The table came from immunoSEQ multiplex PCR; TCRdb's copy has only in-frame clones and leaves some out. The table records under 250,000 clones, about 82% of them present only once. Sequences were obtained from peripheral blood. Receptor source: a woman of 80 years or more with COVID-19, enrolled during active disease. Each CDR3 is given with its conserved first and last residue. The D gene is left open where the match is weak. Expanded clones are given a class, and other clones once, few, many or no size at all.

j_gene	d_gene	abundance	v_gene	CDR3nt	CDR3aa
TRBJ2-3	TRBD2	-	TRBV15	TGTGCCACCAGCAGGTCGAGCGGGGCCACAGATACGCAGTATTTT	CATSRSSGATDTQYF
TRBJ2-3	-	once	TRBV7-9	TGTGCCAGCAGCTTAGGGGGCGGGGTCCCTACGCAGTATTTT	CASSLGGGVPTQYF
TRBJ1-1	-	once	TRBV5-8	TGTGCCAGCAGCTTGGCGTGGACTGGCTCTGAAGCTTTCTTT	CASSLAWTGSEAFF
TRBJ2-1	TRBD2	-	TRBV27	TGTGCCAGCAGTGTGACTAGCGGGGGGGTTTCCTACAATGAGCAGTTCTTC	CASSVTSGGVSYNEQFF
TRBJ1-2	TRBD1	-	TRBV28	TGTGCCAGCAGTCTATTCGGACAGGTGAACTATGGCTACACCTTC	CASSLFGQVNYGYTF
TRBJ2-5	-	-	TRBV11-3	TGTGCCAGCAGCCGGGGGGGACAGACCCAAGAGACCCAGTACTTC	CASSRGGQTQETQYF
TRBJ1-2	-	-	TRBV30	TGTGCCTGGAGTGACAGGGTTGGCTATGGCTACACCTTC	CAWSDRVGYGYTF
TRBJ1-5	-	-	TRBV5-1	TGCGCCAGCAGCACCATTTCCTCGCCCTATAGCAATCAGCCCCAGCATTTT	CASSTISSPYSNQPQHF
TRBJ2-7	-	-	TRBV7-2	TGTGCCAGCAGCTTAGACGGGAACTCCTACGAGCAGTACTTC	CASSLDGNSYEQYF
TRBJ2-7	-	-	TRBV30	TGTGCCTGGAGTGTACAGGGCTACGAGCAGTACTTC	CAWSVQGYEQYF
TRBJ2-7	TRBD1	few	TRBV27	TGTGCCAGCAGTTTATCCGGGACAGGGTTAGCCTACGAGCAGTACTTC	CASSLSGTGLAYEQYF
TRBJ2-7	-	-	TRBV7-9	TGTGCCAGCAGCGAACAGGGATACGAGCAGTACTTC	CASSEQGYEQYF
TRBJ1-5	TRBD1	-	TRBV5-4	TGTGCCAGCAGCACGGCGACGGACAGGGAGGGTCAGCCCCAGCATTTT	CASSTATDREGQPQHF
TRBJ2-3	-	-	TRBV10-1	TGCGCCAGCGGATCCGGGACTAGCACAGATACGCAGTATTTT	CASGSGTSTDTQYF
TRBJ1-2	TRBD1	-	TRBV14	TGTGCCAGCAGCCGAGGACAGGGAGGCTATGGCTACACCTTC	CASSRGQGGYGYTF
TRBJ1-1	-	-	TRBV18	TGTGCCAGCTCACCAGCGATGAACACTGAAGCTTTCTTT	CASSPAMNTEAFF
TRBJ2-3	TRBD2	few	TRBV27	TGTGCCAGCAGTTTTTTTGCGGGGGGGAAAGATACGCAGTATTTT	CASSFFAGGKDTQYF
TRBJ1-5	TRBD1	-	TRBV15	TGTGCCACCAGCAGAGATCGAAGGACAGGGGGTCGACAGCCCCAGCATTTT	CATSRDRRTGGRQPQHF
TRBJ2-3	-	-	TRBV3-1/TRBV3-2	TGTGCCAGCAAGCGATCTGCCACAGATACGCAGTATTTT	CASKRSATDTQYF
TRBJ1-3	TRBD1	-	TRBV7-8	TGTGCCAGCAGCCGGGGACAGGGGGTAGGAAACACCATATATTTT	CASSRGQGVGNTIYF
TRBJ2-2	-	-	TRBV3-1/TRBV3-2	TGTGCCAGCAGCCAAAGGGGCCAGGGCGGGGAGCTGTTTTTT	CASSQRGQGGELFF
TRBJ2-7	-	-	TRBV7-2	TGTGCCAGCAGCATGGGACATCCCTACGAGCAGTACTTC	CASSMGHPYEQYF
TRBJ1-2	-	-	TRBV7-8	TGTGCCAGCAGCTTGGGCGGGGGGAATGGCTACACCTTC	CASSLGGGNGYTF
TRBJ2-7	TRBD1	-	TRBV7-9	TGTGCCAGCAGCTTACTCGGGACAGACGAGCAGTACTTC	CASSLLGTDEQYF